The clone carrying this TCR beta chain was counted many times. This sample is part of a study of T-cell reconstitution after alpha-beta-depleted transplantation in children. Germline assignment: CDR1 SGHRS and CDR2 YFSETQ. Unmatched junction bases numbered 7, after V lost 2 bases and J lost 9 bases. CDR3 size: 14 residues. Molecular barcoding with unique molecular identifiers was used for the TCRbeta library. Via MiXCR, TCRdb re-called the PCR reads, giving one row per CDR3 protein. This table holds fewer than 200,000 distinct CDR3 sequences, over 5.5% found once. Specimen: PBMCs from the stem cell graft donor, collected from the stem cell graft. The source of this sequence is a human donor who donated a stem cell graft to a child with Wiskott-Aldrich syndrome. The chain has TRBV5-1 and TRBJ1-2; 10 bases are shared with TRBD1. The CDR3 sequence: CASSFSGTGARYTF. In nucleotides, the CDR3 is TGCGCCAGCAGCTTCTCCGGGACAGGGGCGCGCTACACCTTC.